The sequence of this T cell receptor (beta chain) was determined in a study of Ad26.COV2.S vaccination and SARS-CoV-2 variants. Looking at the study overall: Participants got Ad26.COV2.S intramuscularly, once or twice 56 days apart.

Treatment described: about 20 received Ad26.COV2.S at low or high dose, single or two shots; several received placebo; per-sample allocation not given. Sample collection was performed on day 63 after the first vaccine or placebo injection. An adult donor aged 18-55 years was enrolled in Boston. Built on an Ad26 vector, the vaccine expressed Wuhan-strain SARS-CoV-2 spike. Some clones are missing from TCRdb's copy, which holds only in-frame ones; the method was immunoSEQ multiplex PCR. The sample shows 440,000 or so clones, approximately 90% of them seen only once. This CDR3 has 14 residues. Unmatched junction bases numbered 9, after V lost 10 bases and J lost 7 bases. Germline lookup yields CDR1 SEHNR and CDR2 FQNEAQ (reference sequence). Notes on the study in general: The study found similar non-spike TCR breadth in vaccine and placebo recipients.

This clone was recorded only once. Antigen specificity is unknown. Sequenced here: peripheral blood, sampled in a trial of Ad26.COV2.S vaccine versus placebo. The sequence was obtained from a person between 18 and 59 years old who received the Ad26.COV2.S COVID-19 vaccine or a placebo. The chain has TRBV7-9 and TRBJ1-6; the match to TRBD1 covers 8 bases. In DNA, the CDR3 is TGTGCCATCGAAGGACAGGGACAGAATTCACCCCTCCACTTT. Its protein product is CAIEGQGQNSPLHF.